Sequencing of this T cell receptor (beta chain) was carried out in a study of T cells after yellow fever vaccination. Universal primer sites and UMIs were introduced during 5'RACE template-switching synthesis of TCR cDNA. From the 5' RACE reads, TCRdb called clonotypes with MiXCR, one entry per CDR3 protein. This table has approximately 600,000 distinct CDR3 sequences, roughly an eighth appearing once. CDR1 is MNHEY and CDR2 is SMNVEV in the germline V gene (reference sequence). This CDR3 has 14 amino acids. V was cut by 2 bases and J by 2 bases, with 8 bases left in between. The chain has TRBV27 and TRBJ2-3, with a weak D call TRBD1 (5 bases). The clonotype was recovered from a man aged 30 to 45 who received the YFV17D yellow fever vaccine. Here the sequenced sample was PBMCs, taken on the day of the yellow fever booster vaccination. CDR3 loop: CASSLKDITDTQYF. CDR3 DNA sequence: TGTGCCAGCAGTTTAAAGGACATCACAGATACGCAGTATTTT.